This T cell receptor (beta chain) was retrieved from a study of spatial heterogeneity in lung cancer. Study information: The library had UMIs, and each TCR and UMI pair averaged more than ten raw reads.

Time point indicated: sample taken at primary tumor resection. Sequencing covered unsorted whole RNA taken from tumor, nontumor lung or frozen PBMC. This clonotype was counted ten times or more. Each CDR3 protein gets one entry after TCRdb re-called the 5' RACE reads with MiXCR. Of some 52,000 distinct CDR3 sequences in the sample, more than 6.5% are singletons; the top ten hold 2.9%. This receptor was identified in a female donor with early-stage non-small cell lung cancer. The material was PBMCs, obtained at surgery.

The CDR3 region is CASSPSRGTQYF. CDR3 bases: TGCGCCAGCAGCCCATCCCGAGGGACCCAGTACTTC. This chain links TRBV4-1 with TRBJ2-5, with no clear D. CDR1 and CDR2 (germline): MGHRA, YSYEKL. V shed 4 bases and J shed 7 bases, with 10 bases lying between them. The CDR3 is 12 amino acids.